One and the same sample provided the 32 T cell receptor beta chains below, sequenced in a study of T cells in women clearing cervical HPV infection. Generated by immunoSEQ multiplex PCR, the TCRdb table keeps only in-frame clones and is missing some. This listing includes about 24,000 clones. Sequencing input: blood buffy coat. The receptors were sampled from a woman between 18 and 75 years old with a cervical HPV16 infection that either progressed to CIN3+ or cleared (not recorded which).

As concerns this clone: Read data end 3 residues before the CDR3 end; the end is taken from the germline J gene. V is TRBV5-1 and J is TRBJ1-2; 8 bases are a match to TRBD1. V was pared by 4 bases and J by 7 bases, with 6 bases of the junction left unmatched. The CDR3 extends over 13 amino acids. Germline CDR1 is SGHRS and CDR2 is YFSETQ. The CDR3 protein is CASSLDRVPGYTF. CDR3 DNA, as far as it was read: TGCGCCAGCAGCCTGGACAGGGTCCCTGGC. The full variable domain, with the rest looked up from reference TRBV5-1 and TRBJ1-2, is KAGVTQTPRYLIKTRGQQVTLSCSPISGHRSVSWYQQTPGQGLQFLFEYFSETQRNKGNFPGRFSGRQFSNSRSEMNVSTLELGDSALYLCASSLDRVPGYTFGSGTRLTVV.

About this clone: The read halts 3 residues ahead of the CDR3 end, with the missing end drawn from the germline J gene. The chain has TRBV5-1 and TRBJ2-2, with a possible D match to TRBD1 (5 bases). Germline V CDR1 and CDR2: SGHRS, YFSETQ. This CDR3 has 13 residues. The CDR3 sequence is CASAERWGEKLFF. The sequenced part of the CDR3 DNA is TGCGCCTCCGCGGAAAGGTGGGGCGAAAAG.

For this clone: With the read ending 3 residues before the CDR3 end, the germline J gene is used to fill in that end. V and J are TRBV29-1 and TRBJ2-7, with 10 nucleotides matching TRBD1. The CDR3 spans 12 residues. Germline loops: CDR1 SQVTM, CDR2 ANQGSEA. Losses at the gene ends were 7 bases for V and 4 bases for J; bases not matched to a gene: 4. CDR3 protein: CSAWDRGYEQYF. The sequenced part of the CDR3 DNA is TGCAGCGCCTGGGACAGGGGATACGAG.

As concerns this clone: One end of the junction fails to match germline, which may point to a read error. The observed sequence ends 3 residues before the CDR3 terminus, with the missing tail filled in from the germline J gene. This chain joins TRBV7-8 and TRBJ2-7, with D hard to call. This CDR3 region has 14 residues. The germline CDR1 and CDR2 sequences are SGHVS and FQNEAQ. The sequenced CDR3 bases are TGTGCCAGCAGCTTAATCCCCACTTCCTCCGAG. Translation gives CASSLIPTSSE. The CDR3 as a whole reads CASSLIPTSSEQYF.

Notes on this clone: The read comes to an end 3 residues before the CDR3 does, leaving the germline J gene to fill in the end. The J gene is TRBJ2-2, the V gene TRBV11-2; TRBD2 is a possible D gene (5 bases). Germline V lookup: CDR1 SGHAT, CDR2 FQNNGV. The CDR3 spans 14 residues. V was cut by 11 bases and J by 6 bases, with 19 bases left in between. CDR3 DNA (partial): TGTGCCGGCACGGGGTCCAGGACCGCCGGGGAG. Protein: CAGTGSRTAGE. From start to end, the CDR3 is CAGTGSRTAGELFF.

CDR3 in amino acids: CASSSLGGAKNIQYF. Partial CDR3 DNA: TGTGCCAGCAGTTCCCTGGGGGGAGCCAAAAACATT. The rearrangement joins TRBV28 to TRBJ2-4; weak D call: TRBD2 (6 bases). The read ends 3 residues before the CDR3 terminus; that terminus is restored from the germline J gene. The CDR3 has 15 amino acids. V dropped 4 bases and J dropped 0 bases, with 10 bases sitting between them. CDR1 MDHEN and CDR2 SYDVKM come from the germline V gene.

CDR3 bases read: TGTGCCAGCAGCTTAAAACTCTTTAACTACGAG. Protein product: CASSLKLFNYE. The full CDR3 protein is CASSLKLFNYEQYF. This chain links TRBV7-3 with TRBJ2-7; D is undetermined. The CDR3 end is not reached by the read, which stops 3 residues before it; the germline J gene fills it in. CDR3 length equals 14 residues. In germline, CDR1 is SGHTA, CDR2 FQGTGA. V lost 1 base to trimming and J lost 3 bases, with 10 bases between them.

For this clone: The sequence runs out 3 residues before the end of the CDR3; the remainder is reconstructed from the germline J gene. This chain uses TRBV7-9 with TRBJ2-3; 9 positions agree with TRBD1. This CDR3 is built from 15 residues. Germline V lookup: CDR1 SEHNR, CDR2 FQNEAQ (reference sequence). The sequenced CDR3 bases are TGTGCCAGCAGACGGACAGGGGTAGGCGGAGAGACG. This translates into CASRRTGVGGET. The full CDR3 reads CASRRTGVGGETQYF.

A word on this clone: The CDR3 end falls 3 residues outside the read, so it is completed with the germline J gene. The V and J genes are TRBV20-1 and TRBJ2-4, with D maybe TRBD1 (6 bases). There are 14 residues in the CDR3. Germline-derived CDR1 and CDR2 are DFQATT and SNEGSKA (reference sequence). CDR3 DNA, as far as it was read: TGCAGTGCTGAAGTACAGGGTGCTAACTATGGT. Protein: CSAEVQGANYG. The full CDR3 reads CSAEVQGANYGQYF.

On this clone itself: The CDR3 extends 3 residues past the end of the read, so its final part is completed from the germline J gene. J is TRBJ2-4 and V is TRBV7-3, with D possibly matching TRBD2 (6 bases). Germline CDR1 and CDR2: SGHTA and FQGTGA. The CDR3 extends over 15 amino acids. The CDR3 loop reads CASSLKVGGNYGQYF. CDR3 DNA, as far as it was read: TGTGCCAGCAGCTTAAAGGTGGGGGGTAACTATGGT.

A remark on this clone: One end of the junction is discordant with germline, which a read error may explain. The missing CDR3 end, 3 residues past where the read stops, is filled in from the germline J gene. The chain employs TRBV18 and TRBJ1-3, with D possibly TRBD1 on 6 matching bases. The CDR3 consists of 15 residues. CDR1 and CDR2 from the germline V gene are KGHSH and LQKENI. The covered CDR3 bases are TGTGCCGGCTCACCCGCAAACAGGGCTGGAAACACC. Encoded protein: CAGSPANRAGNT. In full, the CDR3 reads CAGSPANRAGNTIYF. Looking up the rest from reference TRBV18 and TRBJ1-3 gives the full variable domain: NAGVMQNPRHLVRRRGQEARLRCSPMKGHSHVYWYRQLPEEGLKFMVYLQKENIIDESGMPKERFSAEFPKEGPSILRIQQVVRGDSAAYFCAGSPANRAGNTIYFGEGSWLTVV.

With regard to this clone: The read ends 3 residues early relative to the CDR3; the germline J gene fills the gap. The rearrangement joins TRBV3-1 (or the pseudogene TRBV3-2) to TRBJ2-3; 14 bases are shared with TRBD2. V shed 5 bases and J 6 bases; nucleotides not matched to a gene: 7. The CDR3 has 16 residues. Germline values: CDR1 LGHDT, CDR2 YNNKEL (reference sequence). CDR3 sequence: CASSDGLAGGGDTQYF. CDR3 DNA (partial): TGTGCCAGCAGCGACGGACTAGCGGGAGGAGGGGATACG.

Remarks on this clone: The CDR3 is cut off 3 residues early in the read; its end comes from the germline J gene. The rearrangement uses TRBV20-1 and TRBJ2-1; 13 nucleotides agree with TRBD2. The junction had 9 bases not matched to a gene; V was cut back by 7 bases and J by 6 bases. The CDR3 has 15 amino acids. Germline V gene data show CDR1 as DFQATT and CDR2 as SNEGSKA (reference sequence). The CDR3 loop reads CSGSTGTSGINEQFF. The DNA read from the CDR3 is TGCAGTGGTTCCACCGGGACTAGCGGGATCAATGAG.

Points on this clone: The CDR3 goes on 3 residues after the read ends, and that part is filled in from the germline J gene. The J gene is TRBJ1-4, the V gene TRBV10-1; a weak D match, TRBD1 (6 bases). Germline-derived CDR1 and CDR2 are WNHNN and SYGVQD (reference sequence). The V end was cut by 3 bases, the J end by 6 bases, with 14 bases between. CDR3 length: 15 amino acids. CDR3: CASSEMRGADEKLFF. The sequenced CDR3 bases are TGCGCCAGCAGTGAAATGCGGGGGGCCGATGAAAAA.

A remark on this clone: The CDR3 goes on 3 residues after the read ends, and that part is filled in from the germline J gene. This chain uses TRBV7-2 with TRBJ1-2; the D gene is possibly TRBD1 (6 bases). The CDR3 totals 15 residues. V lost 5 bases to trimming and J lost 2 bases, with 15 bases between them. CDR1 is SGHTA and CDR2 is FQGNSA in the germline V gene. The CDR3 bases that were read are TGTGCCAGCAGCCCGAGTGGACAGCTAAACTATGGC. Translated: CASSPSGQLNYG. The whole CDR3 sequence reads CASSPSGQLNYGYTF.

Details on this clone: The read falls 3 residues short of the CDR3 end, and the missing part is taken from the germline J gene. The V and J genes are TRBV4-1 and TRBJ1-5; possible D gene TRBD1, 6 bases. V was pared by 2 bases and J by 3 bases, with 20 bases between. Looked up from germline, CDR1 is MGHRA and CDR2 is YSYEKL. The length of the CDR3 is 18 residues. Incomplete CDR3 DNA: TGCGCCAGCAGCCAACCATACACCCACACAGGGTACAATCAGCCC. Translating gives CASSQPYTHTGYNQP. The whole CDR3 protein is CASSQPYTHTGYNQPQHF.

In the case of this clone: The read gets to within 3 residues of the CDR3 end, and the germline J gene fills in the rest. J is TRBJ1-4 and V is TRBV19; D remains ambiguous. The CDR3 is 16 residues long. Germline loops: CDR1 LNHDA, CDR2 SQIVND (reference sequence). CDR3 loop: CASSYRRGAYNSPLFF. CDR3 DNA, as far as it was read: TGTGCCAGTAGTTACCGGCGGGGTGCCTATAATTCACCA.

In the case of this clone: The read ends 3 residues shy of where the CDR3 ends; the end is completed using the germline J gene. V and J are TRBV7-2 and TRBJ1-2, with TRBD1 matching over 10 bases. The CDR3 totals 15 residues. Germline-derived CDR1 and CDR2 are SGHTA and FQGNSA. This CDR3 reads CASSLKTGGVNEYTF. The sequenced part of the CDR3 DNA is TGTGCCAGCAGCTTAAAGACAGGGGGCGTGAATGAG.

Remarks on this clone: The DNA ends 3 residues before the CDR3 does, and the rest of the CDR3 is filled in from the germline J gene. This chain links TRBV4-1 with TRBJ2-1; a possible D gene is TRBD2 (6 bases). V lost 0 bases, J lost 0 bases, and 12 bases lay in between. Germline-derived CDR1 and CDR2 are MGHRA and YSYEKL. This CDR3 comprises 17 residues. The sequenced part of the CDR3 DNA is TGCGCCAGCAGCCAAGACGGGCGGGGTTACTCCTACAATGAG. Translated, it gives CASSQDGRGYSYNE. The whole CDR3 reads CASSQDGRGYSYNEQFF.

About this clone: From the germline J gene comes the end of the CDR3, since the read stops 3 residues before it. The chain employs TRBV6-4 and TRBJ1-5; TRBD1 matches 9 bases. The germline V gene has CDR1 MRHNA and CDR2 SNTAGT. V lost 6 bases, J lost 6 bases, and 15 bases stayed unmatched. This CDR3 has 17 residues. CDR3 sequence reads: CASRDEARDRVGQPQHF. The covered CDR3 bases are TGTGCCAGCAGAGACGAAGCCCGGGACAGGGTGGGTCAGCCC.

The CDR3 DNA, read in part, is TGTGCCAGCAGCCGTGACACCGAG. This encodes CASSRDTE. The entire CDR3 protein reads CASSRDTEQYF. This chain links TRBV7-9 with TRBJ2-7; D unresolved. The CDR3 extends 3 residues past the end of the read, so its final part is completed from the germline J gene. Germline CDR1 reads SEHNR; CDR2 reads FQNEAQ (reference sequence). V was pared by 5 bases and J by 6 bases, with 8 bases between. This CDR3 has 11 residues. Looking up the rest from reference TRBV7-9 and TRBJ2-7 gives the full variable domain: DTGVSQNPRHKITKRGQNVTFRCDPISEHNRLYWYRQTLGQGPEFLTYFQNEAQLEKSRLLSDRFSAERPKGSFSTLEIQRTEQGDSAMYLCASSRDTEQYFGPGTRLTVT.

On this clone: The observed sequence ends 3 residues before the CDR3 terminus, with the missing tail filled in from the germline J gene. J is TRBJ2-2 and V is TRBV6-4, with 9 bases matching TRBD2. Germline values: CDR1 MRHNA, CDR2 SNTAGT. This CDR3 has 17 residues. Trimming at V came to 6 bases and at J to 3 bases, leaving 11 bases not matched to a gene. The CDR3 sequence: CASSDTAGGRDTGELFF. The part of the CDR3 DNA that was read is TGTGCCAGCAGCGACACGGCGGGGGGGCGCGACACCGGGGAG.

Regarding this clone: The read stops 3 residues short of the end of the CDR3; the missing end is completed from the germline J gene. V and J are TRBV6-1 and TRBJ1-6; TRBD1 matches at 7 bases. After removal of 3 bases from V and 9 bases from J, the junction contained 5 bases not matched to a gene. The CDR3 totals 14 residues. Germline CDR1 is MNHNS and CDR2 is SASEGT. The sequenced CDR3 bases are TGTGCCAGCAGTGACAGGACAGGCGTTTCACCC. This sequence encodes CASSDRTGVSP. The entire CDR3 is CASSDRTGVSPLHF.

With regard to this clone: The read halts 3 residues ahead of the CDR3 end, with the missing end drawn from the germline J gene. The chain carries TRBV19 and TRBJ1-2; D gene uncertain. This CDR3 has 13 residues. Germline CDR1 LNHDA, CDR2 SQIVND (reference sequence). The DNA read from the CDR3 is TGTGCCAGTAGTATTCTTGGCGGGTACGAC. Its translation is CASSILGGYD. The whole CDR3 reads CASSILGGYDYTF.

On this clone: Coverage ceases 3 residues before the CDR3 finishes, and the germline J gene fills in the end. The rearrangement uses TRBV6-1 and TRBJ2-7, with 9 bases matching TRBD2. CDR3 length: 17 residues. The junction had 10 bases not matched to a gene; V was cut back by 0 bases and J by 4 bases. The germline gives CDR1 MNHNS, CDR2 SASEGT. CDR3 bases read: TGTGCCAGCAGTGAAGCGCTAAGCGGGAGGAATCGGTACGAG. This sequence encodes CASSEALSGRNRYE. The full CDR3 protein is CASSEALSGRNRYEQYF.

About this clone itself: Sequencing ends 3 residues short of the CDR3 end; the germline J gene provides the rest. The chain uses TRBV19 and TRBJ1-4; D unresolved. Trimming removed 10 bases from V and 5 bases from J, with 14 bases in between. CDR3 size: 13 residues. Germline V gene sequence: CDR1 LNHDA, CDR2 SQIVND (reference sequence). The DNA read from the CDR3 is TGTGCCACTAACAGAAGAGTAAATGAAAAA. Protein product: CATNRRVNEK. The entire CDR3 protein reads CATNRRVNEKLFF. The whole variable domain, remainder taken from reference TRBV19 and TRBJ1-4, is DGGITQSPKYLFRKEGQNVTLSCEQNLNHDAMYWYRQDPGQGLRLIYYSQIVNDFQKGDIAEGYSVSREKKESFPLTVTSAQKNPTAFYLCATNRRVNEKLFFGSGTQLSVL.

Worth noting for this clone: The read comes to an end 3 residues before the CDR3 does, leaving the germline J gene to fill in the end. The genes are TRBV5-6 and TRBJ1-4; 8 nucleotides align to TRBD1. The length of the CDR3 is 14 residues. The germline V gene encodes CDR1 SGHDT and CDR2 YYEEEE. The CDR3 DNA, read in part, is TGTGCCAGCAGCAGCGGACAGGGAAATTCACCA. This gives the protein CASSSGQGNSP. The whole CDR3 is CASSSGQGNSPLFF.

The CDR3 spells CASSTVLLWGQPVEGQYF. The CDR3 DNA, read in part, is TGTGCCAGTAGTACTGTATTACTTTGGGGGCAACCAGTGGAAGGT. This chain connects TRBV19 to TRBJ2-4; a possible D gene is TRBD1 (6 bases). The read falls 3 residues short of the CDR3 end, and the missing part is taken from the germline J gene. The germline CDR1 and CDR2 sequences are LNHDA and SQIVND (reference sequence). The CDR3 consists of 18 residues.

The chain's CDR3 is CASSGLGLSNQPQYF. Incomplete CDR3 DNA: TGTGCCAGTAGTGGCTTAGGACTTAGCAATCAGCCG. The rearrangement uses TRBV19 and TRBJ2-3; the D gene is possibly TRBD2 (5 bases). The read ends 3 residues before the CDR3 terminus; that terminus is restored from the germline J gene. This CDR3 has 15 residues. Germline lookup yields CDR1 LNHDA and CDR2 SQIVND (reference sequence).

CDR3 amino acids: CASSEQGVNSPLHF. The DNA read from the CDR3 is TGTGCCAGCAGTGAACAGGGGGTTAATTCACCC. The rearrangement uses TRBV2 and TRBJ1-6; 7 positions agree with TRBD1. The read ends 3 residues early relative to the CDR3; the germline J gene fills the gap. The CDR3 loop spans 14 amino acids. The germline gives CDR1 SNHLY, CDR2 FYNNEI. Unmatched junction bases numbered 1, after V lost 2 bases and J lost 6 bases.

CDR3 in amino acids: CASTASGQGIFNEQFF. CDR3 DNA (partial): TGTGCCAGCACCGCTAGTGGACAGGGGATTTTCAATGAG. This sequence joins TRBV12-3 or TRBV12-4 and TRBJ2-1; the match to TRBD1 covers 9 bases. The CDR3 end falls 3 residues outside the read, so it is completed with the germline J gene. CDR3 length: 16 residues. J was trimmed by 6 bases and V by 7 bases; bases with no gene match: 13.

With respect to this clone: The read falls 3 residues short of the CDR3 end, and the missing part is taken from the germline J gene. The rearrangement links TRBV30 to TRBJ1-4; no reliable D call. Germline CDR1 is GTSNPN and CDR2 is SVGIG (reference sequence). Between the trimmed V and J ends, which lost 4 bases and 5 bases, there was a span of 14 bases. This CDR3 comprises 14 residues. The CDR3 reads CAWTKRLMNEKLFF. The sequenced CDR3 bases are TGTGCCTGGACCAAAAGACTGATGAATGAAAAA.